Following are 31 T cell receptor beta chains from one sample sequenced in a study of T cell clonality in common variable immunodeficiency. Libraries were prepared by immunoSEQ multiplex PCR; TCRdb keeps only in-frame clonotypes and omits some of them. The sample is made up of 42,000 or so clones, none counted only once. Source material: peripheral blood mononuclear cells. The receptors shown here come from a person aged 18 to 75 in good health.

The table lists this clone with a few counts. CDR3 in amino acids: CASSTGLQETQYF. The CDR3 bases that were read are TGTGCCAGCAGCACGGGACTCCAAGAGACC. The J gene is TRBJ2-5, the V gene TRBV11-2, with D perhaps TRBD2 (6 bases). The sequence runs out 3 residues before the end of the CDR3; the remainder is reconstructed from the germline J gene. The germline gives CDR1 SGHAT, CDR2 FQNNGV. CDR3 length equals 13 residues. Trimming cost V 5 bases and J 1 base, with 8 bases left between them.

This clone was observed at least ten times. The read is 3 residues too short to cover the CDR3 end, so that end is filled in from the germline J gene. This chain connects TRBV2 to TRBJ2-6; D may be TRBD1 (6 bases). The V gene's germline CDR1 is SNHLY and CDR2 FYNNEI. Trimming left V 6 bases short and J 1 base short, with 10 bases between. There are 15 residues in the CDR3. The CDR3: CASSTGFSGANVLTF. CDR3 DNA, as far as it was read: TGTGCCAGCAGCACAGGGTTTTCTGGGGCCAACGTC.

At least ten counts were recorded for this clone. CDR3 loop: CASSWGQGVYEQYF. The CDR3 bases that were read are TGTGCCAGCAGTTGGGGACAAGGAGTCTACGAG. This chain joins TRBV5-8 and TRBJ2-7; a possible D gene is TRBD1 (6 bases). The read terminates 3 residues before the CDR3 end, so the remaining end is supplied by the germline J gene. Trimming pared 5 bases from V and 3 bases from J, leaving 15 bases between. Germline loops: CDR1 SGHTS, CDR2 YDEGEE. The CDR3 has 14 residues.

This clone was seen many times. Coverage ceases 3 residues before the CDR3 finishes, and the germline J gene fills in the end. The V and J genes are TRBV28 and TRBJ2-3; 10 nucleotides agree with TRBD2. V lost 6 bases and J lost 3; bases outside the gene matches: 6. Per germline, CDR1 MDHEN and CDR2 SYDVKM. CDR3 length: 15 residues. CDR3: CASSPTGLATDTQYF. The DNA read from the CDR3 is TGTGCCAGCAGCCCGACGGGACTAGCGACAGATACG.

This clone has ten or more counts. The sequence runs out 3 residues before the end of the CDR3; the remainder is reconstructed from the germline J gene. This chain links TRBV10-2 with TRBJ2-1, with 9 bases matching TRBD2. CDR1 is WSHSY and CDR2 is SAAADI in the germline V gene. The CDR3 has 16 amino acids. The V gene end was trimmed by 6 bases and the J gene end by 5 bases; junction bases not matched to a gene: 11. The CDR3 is CASRAASGVTHNEQFF. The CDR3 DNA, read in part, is TGCGCCAGCAGGGCGGCTAGCGGGGTCACACACAATGAG.

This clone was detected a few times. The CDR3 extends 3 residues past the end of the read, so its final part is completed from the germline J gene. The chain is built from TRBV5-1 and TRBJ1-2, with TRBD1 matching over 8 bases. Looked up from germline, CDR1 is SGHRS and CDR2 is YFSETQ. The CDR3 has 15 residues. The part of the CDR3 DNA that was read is TGCGCCAGCAACCTAGGACAGGGTGTTAGCGATGAC. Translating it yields CASNLGQGVSDD. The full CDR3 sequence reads CASNLGQGVSDDYTF.

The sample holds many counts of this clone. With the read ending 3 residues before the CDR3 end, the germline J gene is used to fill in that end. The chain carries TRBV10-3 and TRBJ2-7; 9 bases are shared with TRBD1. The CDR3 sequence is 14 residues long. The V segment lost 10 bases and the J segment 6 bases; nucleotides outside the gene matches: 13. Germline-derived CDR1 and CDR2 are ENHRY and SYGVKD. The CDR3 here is CATRRPGQGPEQYF. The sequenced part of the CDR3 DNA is TGTGCCACCAGAAGGCCGGGACAGGGTCCCGAG.

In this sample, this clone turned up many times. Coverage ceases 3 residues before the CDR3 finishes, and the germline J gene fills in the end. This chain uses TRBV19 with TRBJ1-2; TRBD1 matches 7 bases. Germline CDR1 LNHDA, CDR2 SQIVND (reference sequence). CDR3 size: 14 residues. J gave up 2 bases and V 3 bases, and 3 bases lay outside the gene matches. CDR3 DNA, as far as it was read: TGTGCCAGTAGTATCCCGGGACAGAACTATGGC. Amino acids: CASSIPGQNYG. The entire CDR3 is CASSIPGQNYGYTF.

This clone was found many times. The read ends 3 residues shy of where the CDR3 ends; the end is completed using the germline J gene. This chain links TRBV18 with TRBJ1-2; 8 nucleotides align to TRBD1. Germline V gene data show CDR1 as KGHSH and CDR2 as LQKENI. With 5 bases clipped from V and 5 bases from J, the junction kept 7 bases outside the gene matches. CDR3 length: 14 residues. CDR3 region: CASSSTGQDYGYTF. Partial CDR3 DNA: TGTGCCAGCTCATCCACGGGACAGGATTATGGC.

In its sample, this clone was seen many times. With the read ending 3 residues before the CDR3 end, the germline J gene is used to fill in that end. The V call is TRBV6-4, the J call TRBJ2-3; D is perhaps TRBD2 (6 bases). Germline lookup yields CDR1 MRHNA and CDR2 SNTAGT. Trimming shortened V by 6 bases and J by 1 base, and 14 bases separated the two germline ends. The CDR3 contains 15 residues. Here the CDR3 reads CASSSAGGGTDTQYF. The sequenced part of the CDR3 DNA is TGTGCCAGCAGCTCCGCGGGCGGGGGCACAGATACG.

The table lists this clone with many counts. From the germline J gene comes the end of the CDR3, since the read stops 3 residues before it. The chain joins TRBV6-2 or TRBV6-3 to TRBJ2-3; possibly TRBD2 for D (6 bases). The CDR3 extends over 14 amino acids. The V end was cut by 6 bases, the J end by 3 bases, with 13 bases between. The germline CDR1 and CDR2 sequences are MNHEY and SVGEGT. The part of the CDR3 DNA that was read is TGTGCCAGCAGCCCCGGGGGAGGAACAGATACG. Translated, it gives CASSPGGGTDT. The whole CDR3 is CASSPGGGTDTQYF.

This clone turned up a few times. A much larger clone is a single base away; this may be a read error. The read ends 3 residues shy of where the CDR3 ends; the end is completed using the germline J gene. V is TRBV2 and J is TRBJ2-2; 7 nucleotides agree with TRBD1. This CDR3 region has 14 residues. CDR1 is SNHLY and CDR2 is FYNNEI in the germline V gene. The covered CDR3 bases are TGTGCCAGCAAACAGGGGTCCGGGGCCAACGTG. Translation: CASKQGSGANV. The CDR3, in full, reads CASKQGSGANVLFF.

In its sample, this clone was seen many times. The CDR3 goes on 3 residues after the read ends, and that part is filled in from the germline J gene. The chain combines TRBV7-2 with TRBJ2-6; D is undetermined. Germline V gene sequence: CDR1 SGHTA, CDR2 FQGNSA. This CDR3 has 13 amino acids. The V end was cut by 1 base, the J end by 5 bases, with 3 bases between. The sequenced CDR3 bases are TGTGCCAGCAGCTTAGACAGGGCCAACGTC. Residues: CASSLDRANV. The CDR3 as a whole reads CASSLDRANVLTF.

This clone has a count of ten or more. Partial CDR3 DNA: TGTGCCAGCAGTTACGGGACAGCCTATATCTATGGC. Its translation is CASSYGTAYIYG. The CDR3, in full, reads CASSYGTAYIYGYTF. The chain employs TRBV6-2 or TRBV6-3 and TRBJ1-2, with 7 bases identical to TRBD1. The CDR3 end is not reached by the read, which stops 3 residues before it; the germline J gene fills it in. CDR1 is MNHEY, CDR2 SVGEGT, per germline. CDR3 size: 15 residues. V lost 2 bases, J lost 4 bases, and 7 bases stayed unmatched.

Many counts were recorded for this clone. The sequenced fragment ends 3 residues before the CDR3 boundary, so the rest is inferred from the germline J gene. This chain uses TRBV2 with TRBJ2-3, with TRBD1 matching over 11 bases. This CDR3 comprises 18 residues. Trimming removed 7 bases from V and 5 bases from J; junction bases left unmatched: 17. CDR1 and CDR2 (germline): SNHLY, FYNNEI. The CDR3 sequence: CASKTGQGALYREDTQYF. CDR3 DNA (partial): TGTGCCAGCAAGACAGGACAGGGGGCCTTATACCGCGAAGATACG.

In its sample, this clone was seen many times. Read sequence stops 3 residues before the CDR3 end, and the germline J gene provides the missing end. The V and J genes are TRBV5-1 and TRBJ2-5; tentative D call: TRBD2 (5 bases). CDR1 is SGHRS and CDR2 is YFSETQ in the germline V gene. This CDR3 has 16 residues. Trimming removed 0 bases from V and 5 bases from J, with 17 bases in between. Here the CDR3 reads CASSLGAPRLAETQYF. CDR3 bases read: TGCGCCAGCAGCTTGGGGGCCCCTAGGTTAGCGGAGACC.

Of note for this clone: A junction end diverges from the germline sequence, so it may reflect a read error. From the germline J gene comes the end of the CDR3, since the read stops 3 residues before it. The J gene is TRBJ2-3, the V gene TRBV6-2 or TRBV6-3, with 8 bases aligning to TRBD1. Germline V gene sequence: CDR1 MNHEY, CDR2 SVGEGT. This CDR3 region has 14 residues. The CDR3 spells CARSGQGVPDTQYF. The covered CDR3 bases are TGTGCCCGCAGTGGACAGGGAGTTCCAGATACG.

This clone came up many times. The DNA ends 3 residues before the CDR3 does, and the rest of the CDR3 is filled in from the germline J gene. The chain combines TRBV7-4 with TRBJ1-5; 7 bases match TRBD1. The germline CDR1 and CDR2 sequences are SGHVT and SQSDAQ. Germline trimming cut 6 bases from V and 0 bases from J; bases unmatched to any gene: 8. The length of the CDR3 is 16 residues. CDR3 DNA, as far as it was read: TGTGCCAGCAGTTGGGACAGCCTGTATAGCAATCAGCCC. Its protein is CASSWDSLYSNQP. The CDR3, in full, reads CASSWDSLYSNQPQHF.

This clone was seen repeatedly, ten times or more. The CDR3 protein is CASSPDRVNTEAFF. The sequenced CDR3 bases are TGTGCCAGCAGTCCCGACAGGGTGAACACTGAA. The chain links TRBV6-4 to TRBJ1-1, with 7 nucleotides matching TRBD1. The read falls 3 residues short of the CDR3 end, and the missing part is taken from the germline J gene. The germline CDR1 and CDR2 sequences are MRHNA and SNTAGT. The J segment lost 0 bases and the V segment lost 5 bases, leaving 3 bases of the junction unmatched. The CDR3 is 14 amino acids.

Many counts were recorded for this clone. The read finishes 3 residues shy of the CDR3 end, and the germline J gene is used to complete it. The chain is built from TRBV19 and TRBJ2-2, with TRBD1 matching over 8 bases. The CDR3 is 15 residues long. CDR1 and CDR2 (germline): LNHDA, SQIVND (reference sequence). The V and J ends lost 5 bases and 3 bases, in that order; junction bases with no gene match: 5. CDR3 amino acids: CASSSGTGYTGELFF. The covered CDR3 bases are TGTGCCAGTAGTTCCGGGACAGGCTACACCGGGGAG.

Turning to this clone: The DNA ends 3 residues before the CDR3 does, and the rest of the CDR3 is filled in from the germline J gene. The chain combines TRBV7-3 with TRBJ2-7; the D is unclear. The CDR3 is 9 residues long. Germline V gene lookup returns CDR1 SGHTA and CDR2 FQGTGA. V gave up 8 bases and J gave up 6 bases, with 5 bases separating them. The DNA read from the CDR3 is TGTGCCAGCTATAGCGAG. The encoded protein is CASYSE. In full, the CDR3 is CASYSEQYF.

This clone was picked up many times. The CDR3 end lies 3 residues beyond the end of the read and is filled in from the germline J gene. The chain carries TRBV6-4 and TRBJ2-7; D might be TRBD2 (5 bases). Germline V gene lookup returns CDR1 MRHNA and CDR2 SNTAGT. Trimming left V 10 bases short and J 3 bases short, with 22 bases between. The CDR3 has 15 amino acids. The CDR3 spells CATLGSRAGHYEQYF. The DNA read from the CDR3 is TGTGCCACCCTAGGGTCTAGGGCGGGTCACTACGAG.

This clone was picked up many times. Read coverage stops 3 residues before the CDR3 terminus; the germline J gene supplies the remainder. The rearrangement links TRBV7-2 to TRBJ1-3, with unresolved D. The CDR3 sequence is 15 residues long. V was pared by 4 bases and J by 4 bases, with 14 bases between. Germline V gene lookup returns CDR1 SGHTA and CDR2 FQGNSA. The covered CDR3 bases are TGTGCCAGCAGCTCGACATTTGCTTCAGGAAACACC. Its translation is CASSSTFASGNT. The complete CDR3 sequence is CASSSTFASGNTIYF.

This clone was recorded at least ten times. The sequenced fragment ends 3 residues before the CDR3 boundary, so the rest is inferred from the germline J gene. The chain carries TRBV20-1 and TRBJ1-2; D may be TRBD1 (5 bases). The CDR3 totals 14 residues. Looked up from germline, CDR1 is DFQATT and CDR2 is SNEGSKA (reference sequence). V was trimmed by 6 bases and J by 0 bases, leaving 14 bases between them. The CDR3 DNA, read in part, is TGCAGTGCGCAGCAGGGCAGTTCTAACTATGGC. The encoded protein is CSAQQGSSNYG. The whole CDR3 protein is CSAQQGSSNYGYTF.

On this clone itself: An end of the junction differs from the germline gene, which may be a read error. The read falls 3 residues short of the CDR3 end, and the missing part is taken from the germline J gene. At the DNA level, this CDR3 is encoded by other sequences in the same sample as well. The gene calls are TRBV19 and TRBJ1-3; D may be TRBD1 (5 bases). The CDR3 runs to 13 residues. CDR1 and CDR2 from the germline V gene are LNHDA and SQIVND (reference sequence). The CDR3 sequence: CASRQGYKNTIYF. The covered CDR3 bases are TGTGCCAGTAGGCAGGGATATAAGAACACA.

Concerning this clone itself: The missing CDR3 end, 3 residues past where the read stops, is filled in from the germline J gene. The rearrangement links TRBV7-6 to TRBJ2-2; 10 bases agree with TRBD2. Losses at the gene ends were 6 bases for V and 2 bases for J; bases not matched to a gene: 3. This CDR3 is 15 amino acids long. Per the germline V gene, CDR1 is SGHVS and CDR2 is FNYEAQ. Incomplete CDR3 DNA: TGTGCCAGCAGTTCTAGCGGGAGAAACACCGGGGAG. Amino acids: CASSSSGRNTGE. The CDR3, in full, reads CASSSSGRNTGELFF.

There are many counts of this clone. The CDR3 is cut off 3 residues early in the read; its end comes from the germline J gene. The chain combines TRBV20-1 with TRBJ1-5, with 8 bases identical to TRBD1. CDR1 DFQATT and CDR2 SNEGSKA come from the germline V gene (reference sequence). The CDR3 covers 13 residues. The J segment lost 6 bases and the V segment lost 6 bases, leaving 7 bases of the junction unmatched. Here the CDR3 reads CSASTGEGQPQHF. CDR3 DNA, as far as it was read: TGCAGTGCCTCGACAGGGGAGGGTCAGCCC.

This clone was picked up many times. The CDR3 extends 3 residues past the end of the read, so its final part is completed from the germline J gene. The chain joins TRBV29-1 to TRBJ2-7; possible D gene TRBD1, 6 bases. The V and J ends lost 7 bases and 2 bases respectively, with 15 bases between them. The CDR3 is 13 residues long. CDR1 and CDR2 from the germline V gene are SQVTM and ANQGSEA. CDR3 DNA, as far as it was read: TGCAGCGCTACGGGACATCGGGCCTACGAG. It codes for CSATGHRAYE. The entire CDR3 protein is CSATGHRAYEQYF.

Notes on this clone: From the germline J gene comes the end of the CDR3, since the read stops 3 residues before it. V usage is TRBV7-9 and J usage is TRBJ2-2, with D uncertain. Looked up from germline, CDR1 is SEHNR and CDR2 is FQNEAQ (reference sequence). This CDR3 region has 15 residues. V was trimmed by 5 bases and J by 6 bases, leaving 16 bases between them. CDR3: CASSLLALNPGELFF. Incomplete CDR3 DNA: TGTGCCAGCAGCCTGTTAGCTCTTAACCCCGGGGAG.

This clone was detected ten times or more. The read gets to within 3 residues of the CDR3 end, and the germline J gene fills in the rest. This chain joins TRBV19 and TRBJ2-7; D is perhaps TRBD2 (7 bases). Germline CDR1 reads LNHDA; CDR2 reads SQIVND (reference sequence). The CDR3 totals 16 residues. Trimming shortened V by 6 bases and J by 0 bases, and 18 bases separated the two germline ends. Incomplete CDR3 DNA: TGTGCCAGTAGCAGTGGAGGGGGACTATCCTCCTACGAG. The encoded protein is CASSSGGGLSSYE. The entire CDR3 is CASSSGGGLSSYEQYF.

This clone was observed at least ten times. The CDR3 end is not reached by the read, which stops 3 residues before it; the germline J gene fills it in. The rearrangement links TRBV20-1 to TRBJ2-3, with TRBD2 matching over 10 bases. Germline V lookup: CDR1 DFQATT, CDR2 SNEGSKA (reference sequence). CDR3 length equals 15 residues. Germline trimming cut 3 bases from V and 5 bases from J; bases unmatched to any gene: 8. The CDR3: CSASSSGRAGDTQYF. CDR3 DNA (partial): TGCAGTGCTAGTTCAAGCGGGAGGGCCGGAGATACG.